Below, 30 T cell receptor beta chains from the same sample are listed, as sequenced in a study of T cell repertoires in cytomegalovirus infection. Each CDR3 protein gets one entry after TCRdb re-called the reads with MiXCR. The repertoire holds just over 300,000 distinct CDR3 sequences, with 15% to 20% as singletons. Material: PBMCs. The receptors derive from a human donor in good health (CMV status not recorded). Some clones in this sample may be carry-over from other donors' samples.

This CDR3 reads CSAGTTKRTDTQYF. CDR3 in DNA: TGCAGTGCCGGGACAACTAAACGCACAGATACGCAGTATTTT. The chain joins TRBV20-1 to TRBJ2-3; a possible D gene is TRBD1 (6 bases). Germline V gene lookup returns CDR1 DFQATT and CDR2 SNEGSKA (reference sequence). Deletions cut 6 bases from V and 1 base from J, with 14 bases between. The CDR3 consists of 14 residues.

V usage is TRBV6-5 and J usage is TRBJ1-5; 8 nucleotides line up with TRBD1. V gave up 6 bases and J gave up 7 bases; unmatched junction bases: 8. From germline, CDR1 is MNHEY and CDR2 SVGAGI. The CDR3 length is 14 residues. CDR3 sequence reads: CASSLRGPGQPQHF. In DNA, the CDR3 is TGTGCCAGCAGCCTCAGGGGGCCGGGACAGCCCCAGCATTTT.

V is TRBV5-6 and J is TRBJ2-2; D remains ambiguous. Per germline, CDR1 SGHDT and CDR2 YYEEEE. The CDR3 extends over 17 amino acids. Trimming took 2 bases from V and 7 from J, leaving 21 bases between them. The CDR3 here is CASSFGTLVGFDGELFF. CDR3 bases: TGTGCCAGCAGCTTCGGTACTCTTGTGGGATTCGACGGGGAGCTGTTTTTT.

This clonotype has more than one count but fewer than ten. The rearrangement links TRBV4-1 to TRBJ2-3; 7 positions agree with TRBD2. In germline, CDR1 is MGHRA, CDR2 YSYEKL. J was trimmed by 0 bases and V by 4 bases; bases with no gene match: 10. This CDR3 has 17 residues. CDR3 sequence reads: CASSPGVAGRSTDTQYF. The CDR3 nucleotides read TGCGCCAGCAGCCCCGGAGTAGCGGGCCGGAGCACAGATACGCAGTATTTT.

CDR3 protein: CATSMGGLGYNEQFF. For the CDR3, the DNA is TGTGCCACCAGTATGGGGGGCCTAGGATACAATGAGCAGTTCTTC. The chain couples TRBV24-1 to TRBJ2-1; the D call may be TRBD1 or TRBD2 (6 bases each). In germline, CDR1 is KGHDR, CDR2 SFDVKD. The CDR3 runs 15 residues. V was trimmed by 6 bases and J by 4 bases, leaving 15 bases between them.

This clonotype was observed a few times. This chain links TRBV4-3 with TRBJ1-2; D not resolved. Trimming took 0 bases from V and 2 from J, leaving 10 bases between them. There are 15 residues in the CDR3. The V gene's germline CDR1 is LGHNA and CDR2 YSLEER. The CDR3 spells CASSQDLASNYGYTF. The DNA for the CDR3 is TGCGCCAGCAGCCAAGATCTTGCGTCGAACTATGGCTACACCTTC.

A few counts support this clonotype. The chain uses TRBV4-3 and TRBJ1-6; D is undetermined. Germline V gene sequence: CDR1 LGHNA, CDR2 YSLEER. With 3 bases removed from V and 3 bases from J, the gap between germline ends came to 15 bases. The CDR3 runs 17 residues. The CDR3 nucleotides are TGCGCCAGCAGCCAGGAATTGACCGCCAGCTATAATTCACCCCTCCACTTT. It specifies CASSQELTASYNSPLHF.

This clonotype was seen ten or more times. The CDR3 DNA follows: TGTGCCAGCAGCTCGGGCGCTCGAGGGGATTCACCCCTCCACTTT. This encodes CASSSGARGDSPLHF. The chain links TRBV7-6 to TRBJ1-6, with a possible D match to TRBD1 (5 bases). Trimming removed 4 bases at V and 8 bases at J, with 15 bases between. The CDR3 runs to 15 residues. Germline-derived CDR1 and CDR2 are SGHVS and FNYEAQ.

The V and J genes are TRBV19 and TRBJ1-2; a possible D gene is TRBD1 (5 bases). In germline, CDR1 is LNHDA, CDR2 SQIVND (reference sequence). The CDR3 has 17 amino acids. Deletions cut 2 bases from V and 4 bases from J, with 20 bases between. The CDR3 DNA is TGTGCCAGTAGTATAATGCCTGGGCAGGGCAACTCCTATGGCTACACCTTC. Protein product: CASSIMPGQGNSYGYTF.

The chain has TRBV4-3 and TRBJ1-2; TRBD1 matches 7 bases. The CDR3 extends over 16 amino acids. CDR1 LGHNA and CDR2 YSLEER come from the germline V gene. The J segment lost 4 bases and the V segment lost 0 bases, leaving 8 bases of the junction unmatched. The CDR3 is CASSQDLRQGPYGYTF. Written as DNA, the CDR3 is TGCGCCAGCAGCCAAGATTTACGACAGGGTCCCTATGGCTACACCTTC.

This clonotype appeared a few times. The chain is built from TRBV6-6 and TRBJ2-1, with 11 nucleotides matching TRBD2. CDR3 length: 16 amino acids. Germline V gene data show CDR1 as MNHNY and CDR2 as SVGAGI (reference sequence). V trimming: 5 bases; J trimming: 6 bases; junction bases outside the gene matches: 9. The CDR3 bases are TGTGCCAGCAGTGGTGTAGCGGGGGGGCCGGTCAATGAGCAGTTCTTC. Translated: CASSGVAGGPVNEQFF.

This clonotype appeared a few times. The chain links TRBV29-1 to TRBJ2-3, with a weak D call TRBD2 (6 bases). V shed 6 bases and J shed 6 bases, with 19 bases lying between them. Germline CDR1 SQVTM, CDR2 ANQGSEA. This CDR3 is 14 amino acids long. This CDR3 reads CSVGGAPRVDTQYF. As DNA, the CDR3 is TGCAGCGTCGGAGGGGCACCAAGGGTTGATACGCAGTATTTT.

This clonotype was detected a few times. The chain has TRBV10-3 and TRBJ2-1, with D perhaps matching TRBD1 or TRBD2 (5 bases each). V lost 1 base to trimming and J lost 0 bases, with 19 bases between them. Germline-derived CDR1 and CDR2 are ENHRY and SYGVKD. The CDR3 length is 19 residues. CDR3 bases: TGTGCCATCAGTGAGTGGGGGACCAGGTCCTGGAGCTCCTACAATGAGCAGTTCTTC. Translated, it gives CAISEWGTRSWSSYNEQFF.

The gene calls are TRBV12-3 or TRBV12-4 and TRBJ2-1; 7 bases are shared with TRBD2. Unmatched junction bases numbered 3, after V lost 5 bases and J lost 2 bases. This CDR3 comprises 14 residues. The CDR3 coding sequence is TGTGCCAGCAGTCCTAGCGGCCCCTACAATGAGCAGTTCTTC. Amino acid sequence: CASSPSGPYNEQFF.

In this sample, this clonotype turned up a few times. V gene TRBV28 combines with J gene TRBJ2-4; 9 bases are shared with TRBD2. CDR1 MDHEN and CDR2 SYDVKM come from the germline V gene. The V and J ends lost 5 bases and 7 bases, in that order; junction bases with no gene match: 12. The CDR3 is made up of 16 amino acids. Written as DNA, the CDR3 is TGTGCCAGCAGTACCCCCCCGGGCGGGGGGGGGAACATTCAGTACTTC. It codes for CASSTPPGGGGNIQYF.

In its sample, this clonotype was seen a few times. V is TRBV6-2 or TRBV6-3 and J is TRBJ1-5; 8 positions agree with TRBD1. With V trimmed by 5 bases and J by 6 bases, 18 bases remained unmatched. Germline values: CDR1 MNHEY, CDR2 SVGEGT. The CDR3 totals 18 residues. The CDR3 DNA follows: TGTGCCAGCAGTCCCGCAGGACAGGGACTAATCGGTGGTCAGCCCCAGCATTTT. This sequence encodes CASSPAGQGLIGGQPQHF.

The CDR3 nucleotides read TGCAGCGTTGAAGGGCCCAACAGGGAATCCTACAATGAGCAGTTCTTC. It translates to CSVEGPNRESYNEQFF. This chain links TRBV29-1 with TRBJ2-1; D perhaps matches TRBD1 (6 bases). V was shortened by 1 base and J by 1 base, with 14 bases between the two germline ends. Per germline, CDR1 SQVTM and CDR2 ANQGSEA. This CDR3 spans 16 amino acids.

This clonotype occurred a few times. The chain links TRBV24-1 to TRBJ2-1; D may be TRBD2 (6 bases). Trimming removed 9 bases at V and 0 bases at J, with 11 bases between. Germline assignment: CDR1 KGHDR and CDR2 SFDVKD. The CDR3 consists of 14 residues. The CDR3 sequence: CATGGSGSYNEQFF. The CDR3 DNA is TGTGCCACCGGGGGTAGCGGCTCCTACAATGAGCAGTTCTTC.

V and J are TRBV20-1 and TRBJ2-7, with D possibly being TRBD2 (6 bases). The CDR3 length is 15 residues. Deletions cut 5 bases from V and 6 bases from J, with 23 bases between. CDR1 and CDR2 (germline): DFQATT, SNEGSKA (reference sequence). The CDR3 nucleotides are TGCAGTGCTCCCCGGGACTCACGGTACCCGAGCGAGCAGTACTTC. Translating it yields CSAPRDSRYPSEQYF.

This clonotype came up many times. The chain has TRBV10-3 and TRBJ2-7; 9 bases agree with TRBD1. The CDR3 is 16 residues long. The V and J ends lost 10 bases and 4 bases, in that order; junction bases with no gene match: 17. The V gene's germline CDR1 is ENHRY and CDR2 SYGVKD. The chain's CDR3 is CATTLPLGQGLYEQYF. The DNA of the CDR3 is TGTGCCACCACTCTCCCTTTGGGACAGGGTCTGTACGAGCAGTACTTC.

This clonotype was counted ten times or more. The chain uses TRBV7-2 and TRBJ2-3; D remains unclear. With 4 bases removed from V and 4 bases from J, the gap between germline ends came to 12 bases. The CDR3 totals 14 residues. The germline CDR1 and CDR2 sequences are SGHTA and FQGNSA. CDR3 sequence: CASSSRLTSDTQYF. The CDR3 region has the DNA TGTGCCAGCAGCTCCCGCCTCACGTCAGATACGCAGTATTTT.

The chain uses TRBV10-3 and TRBJ2-3; D ambiguous. The CDR3 is 13 residues long. CDR1 and CDR2 from the germline V gene are ENHRY and SYGVKD. Trimming pared 2 bases from V and 7 bases from J, leaving 10 bases between. The CDR3 DNA reads TGTGCCATCAGTGAGCCAGGCCCGCATACGCAGTATTTT. This gives the protein CAISEPGPHTQYF.

This clonotype was detected a few times. The chain couples TRBV5-1 to TRBJ1-1; 7 bases map to TRBD1. CDR1 is SGHRS and CDR2 is YFSETQ in the germline V gene. There are 15 residues in the CDR3. The J segment lost 5 bases and the V segment lost 2 bases, leaving 9 bases of the junction unmatched. In nucleotides, the CDR3 is TGCGCCAGCAGCTTACTAGACAGGGAGTTGACTGAAGCTTTCTTT. Its translation: CASSLLDRELTEAFF.

The table lists this clonotype with a few counts. V is TRBV20-1 and J is TRBJ1-5, with a tentative D call TRBD1 (5 bases). This CDR3 comprises 14 residues. The germline gives CDR1 DFQATT, CDR2 SNEGSKA (reference sequence). The ends were cut back, 4 bases at V and 3 bases at J, with 13 bases in the middle. The CDR3 protein is CSATIGGNNQPQHF. CDR3 DNA: TGCAGTGCTACCATTGGGGGGAACAATCAGCCCCAGCATTTT.

This clonotype was seen a few times. The V gene is TRBV18, the J gene TRBJ1-4, with D unresolved. CDR3 length equals 15 residues. The V and J ends lost 4 bases and 7 bases respectively, with 16 bases between them. The germline CDR1 and CDR2 sequences are KGHSH and LQKENI. The CDR3 DNA reads as TGTGCCAGCTCACAAAGGGTCAAACTCGGTGAAAAACTGTTTTTT. Translating it yields CASSQRVKLGEKLFF. The whole variable domain, remainder taken from reference TRBV18 and TRBJ1-4, is NAGVMQNPRHLVRRRGQEARLRCSPMKGHSHVYWYRQLPEEGLKFMVYLQKENIIDESGMPKERFSAEFPKEGPSILRIQQVVRGDSAAYFCASSQRVKLGEKLFFGSGTQLSVL.

This clonotype was picked up many times. The J gene is TRBJ2-3, the V gene TRBV7-2; possibly TRBD1 or TRBD2 for D (6 bases each). The V end was cut by 2 bases, the J end by 2 bases, with 14 bases between. From germline, CDR1 is SGHTA and CDR2 FQGNSA. This CDR3 contains 16 residues. The CDR3 sequence is CASSLIGGSATDTQYF. The CDR3 nucleotides read TGTGCCAGCAGCTTAATCGGGGGCTCGGCCACAGATACGCAGTATTTT.

This clonotype came up a few times. This sequence joins TRBV7-2 and TRBJ2-7; 7 bases fit TRBD1. CDR3 length equals 14 residues. The germline V gene has CDR1 SGHTA and CDR2 FQGNSA. Germline trimming cut 5 bases from V and 5 bases from J; bases unmatched to any gene: 9. The CDR3 nucleotides read TGTGCCAGCAGCCAACAGGGACAGAGCGACGAGCAGTACTTC. It codes for CASSQQGQSDEQYF.

This chain joins TRBV7-2 and TRBJ2-2; 9 bases agree with TRBD2. J gave up 5 bases and V 7 bases, and 8 bases lay outside the gene matches. The CDR3 covers 15 residues. Per the germline V gene, CDR1 is SGHTA and CDR2 is FQGNSA. CDR3 amino acids: CASTSVSGGTGELFF. CDR3 DNA sequence: TGTGCCAGCACCTCGGTCAGCGGGGGGACCGGGGAGCTGTTTTTT.

The chain employs TRBV5-5 and TRBJ2-7, with a tentative D call TRBD1 (5 bases). The CDR3 runs to 13 residues. The germline CDR1 and CDR2 sequences are SGHKS and YYEKEE (reference sequence). Trimming took off 4 bases at V and 2 bases at J, with 10 bases between the two ends. As DNA, the CDR3 is TGTGCCAGCAGCCGACAGATCGCCTACGAGCAGTACTTC. Its translation is CASSRQIAYEQYF.

This clonotype was recorded a few times. V is TRBV11-3 and J is TRBJ2-5; the D call may be TRBD1 or TRBD2 (5 bases each). CDR3 length: 16 amino acids. CDR1 and CDR2 (germline): SGHNT, YENEEA. The V gene lost 4 bases and the J gene lost 2 bases, with 17 bases spanning the gap. CDR3: CASSSRENSEQETQYF. CDR3 DNA sequence: TGTGCCAGCAGCTCCAGGGAGAACTCAGAACAAGAGACCCAGTACTTC.